The clone carrying this TCR beta chain was seen a few times. This entry belongs to a study of T-cell reconstitution after alpha-beta-depleted transplantation in children. The authors prepared the TCRbeta library with unique molecular identifiers. Each CDR3 protein gets one entry after TCRdb re-called the PCR reads with MiXCR. There are some 530,000 distinct CDR3 sequences in the sample; roughly an eighth occur only once, and about 5% lies in the top ten. The CDR3 contains 15 residues. Trimming removed 6 bases from V and 6 bases from J, with 18 bases in between. This receptor was taken from a human donor who donated a stem cell graft to a child with combined immunodeficiency. Source: PBMCs from the stem cell graft donor, taken from the stem cell graft. V usage is TRBV12-3 or TRBV12-4 and J usage is TRBJ1-3, with D possibly TRBD1 on 5 matching bases. The CDR3 spells CASSSWQGGVNTIYF. CDR3 in DNA: TGTGCCAGCAGCTCCTGGCAGGGAGGTGTAAACACCATATATTTT.